A single sample is the source of the 8 T cell receptor beta chains below, sequenced in a study of T cells after yellow fever vaccination. Each CDR3 protein gets one entry after TCRdb re-called the 5' RACE reads with MiXCR. The top ten clones hold around 15% of a sample with about 550,000 distinct CDR3 sequences, around 21% of them seen once. The sequenced sample was PBMCs, obtained 15 days after the yellow fever booster vaccination. Every receptor here comes from a man in his thirties or forties who received the YFV17D yellow fever vaccine.

The V call is TRBV24-1, the J call TRBJ2-3, with 9 bases aligning to TRBD2. CDR3 length equals 17 residues. The germline V gene encodes CDR1 KGHDR and CDR2 SFDVKD. V lost 5 bases and J lost 0; bases outside the gene matches: 8. CDR3 coding DNA: TGTGCCACCAGTGGTCAGACTAGCGGCAAAAGCACAGATACGCAGTATTTT. This gives the protein CATSGQTSGKSTDTQYF.

This clonotype showed up just a few times. The rearrangement links TRBV2 to TRBJ2-1; D unresolved. Germline V gives CDR1 SNHLY, CDR2 FYNNEI. This CDR3 region has 13 residues. V gave up 8 bases and J gave up 9 bases, with 17 bases separating them. The CDR3 DNA follows: TGTGCCAGCGAGATGGTAAGATTTGCTGAGCAGTTCTTC. Its protein is CASEMVRFAEQFF.

This clonotype was counted a few times. V usage is TRBV7-6 and J usage is TRBJ2-5; possibly TRBD1 for D (6 bases). CDR1 and CDR2 (germline): SGHVS, FNYEAQ. Trimming removed 7 bases at V and 4 bases at J, with 19 bases between. The CDR3 sequence is 15 residues long. The CDR3 protein is CASIPLVEGGETQYF. The CDR3 coding sequence is TGTGCCAGCATCCCTTTGGTGGAAGGGGGAGAGACCCAGTACTTC.

This clonotype was counted a few times. This chain uses TRBV7-2 with TRBJ2-2; D uncertain. The CDR3 sequence is 16 residues long. Per germline, CDR1 SGHTA and CDR2 FQGNSA. V was trimmed by 4 bases and J by 1 base, leaving 13 bases between them. The CDR3 DNA reads TGTGCCAGCAGCTCCGAAGGAGCAGGGAACACCGGGGAGCTGTTTTTT. Its translation: CASSSEGAGNTGELFF.

J is TRBJ2-1 and V is TRBV2, with D perhaps TRBD2 (6 bases). Germline CDR1 and CDR2: SNHLY and FYNNEI. Deletions cut 8 bases from V and 8 bases from J, with 10 bases between. The CDR3 runs to 11 residues. The CDR3 sequence: CASGAGHEQFF. In nucleotides, the CDR3 is TGTGCCAGCGGCGCGGGGCATGAGCAGTTCTTC.

This chain links TRBV14 with TRBJ2-1; weak D call: TRBD1 (6 bases). CDR1 and CDR2 (germline): SGHDN, FVKESK. Deletions cut 2 bases from V and 10 bases from J, with 21 bases between. The CDR3 spans 16 residues. This CDR3 is CASSQLPGTRGWEQFF. The DNA of the CDR3 is TGTGCCAGCAGCCAATTACCCGGGACAAGGGGTTGGGAGCAGTTCTTC.

The rearrangement joins TRBV9 to TRBJ2-7; no firm D call. CDR3 length equals 13 residues. Looked up from germline, CDR1 is SGDLS and CDR2 is YYNGEE. V was pared by 0 bases and J by 7 bases, with 11 bases between. CDR3 sequence reads: CASSVDHRSEQYF. The CDR3 coding sequence is TGTGCCAGCAGCGTAGATCATAGATCTGAGCAGTACTTC.

In nucleotides, the CDR3 is TGTGCCATCAGTGGAGGGGGGGTCGCCTACGAGCAGTACTTC. As protein: CAISGGGVAYEQYF. The V gene is TRBV10-3, the J gene TRBJ2-7; D might be TRBD2 (7 bases). V was shortened by 4 bases and J by 2 bases, with 12 bases between the two germline ends. The CDR3 has 14 residues. The V gene's germline CDR1 is ENHRY and CDR2 SYGVKD.